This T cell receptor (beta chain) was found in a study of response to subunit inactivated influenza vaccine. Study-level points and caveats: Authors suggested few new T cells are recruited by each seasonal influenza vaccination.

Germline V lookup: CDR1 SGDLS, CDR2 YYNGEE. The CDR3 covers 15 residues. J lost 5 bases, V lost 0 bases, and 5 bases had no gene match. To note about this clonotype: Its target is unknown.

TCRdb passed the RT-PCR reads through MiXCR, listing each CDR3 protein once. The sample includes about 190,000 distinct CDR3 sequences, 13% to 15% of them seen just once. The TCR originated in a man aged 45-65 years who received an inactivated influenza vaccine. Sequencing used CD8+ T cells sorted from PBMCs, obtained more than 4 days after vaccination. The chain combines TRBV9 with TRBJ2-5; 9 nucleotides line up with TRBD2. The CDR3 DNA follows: TGTGCCAGCAGCGTAGGCGGGGGGGCCTGGGAGACCCAGTACTTC. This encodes CASSVGGGAWETQYF.